This entry lists 10 T cell receptor beta chains sequenced from one sample in a study of cytomegalovirus exposure and HLA in healthy donors. Generated by immunoSEQ multiplex PCR, the TCRdb table keeps only in-frame clones and is missing some. The sample consists of roughly 130,000 clones, around nine tenths of them appearing once. The sample consisted of PBMCs. The receptors come from a man aged 25-40 years in good health and CMV-seronegative.

The chain has TRBV6-5 and TRBJ1-2; the match to TRBD1 covers 10 bases. The length of the CDR3 is 13 residues. Looked up from germline, CDR1 is MNHEY and CDR2 is SVGAGI. Trimming at V came to 6 bases and at J to 4 bases, leaving 2 bases not matched to a gene. The CDR3 loop reads CASRGDRGYGYTF. The CDR3 DNA reads TGTGCCAGCAGGGGGGACAGGGGCTATGGCTACACCTTC.

The chain has TRBV27 and TRBJ2-5, with TRBD2 matching over 10 bases. This CDR3 contains 15 residues. Germline V gene data show CDR1 as MNHEY and CDR2 as SMNVEV (reference sequence). V shed 6 bases, J shed 2 bases, and the junction held 6 bases outside the gene matches. The DNA for the CDR3 is TGTGCCAGCAGCCGAGGGACTAGCGCGCAAGAGACCCAGTACTTC. Its protein is CASSRGTSAQETQYF.

V usage is TRBV28 and J usage is TRBJ2-7, with D perhaps TRBD2 (6 bases). Trimming stripped 3 bases from V and 2 bases from J, with 11 bases between. Per germline, CDR1 MDHEN and CDR2 SYDVKM. The length of the CDR3 is 14 residues. In DNA form, the CDR3 reads TGTGCCAGCAGTTTGGAGGGAACCCCCTACGAGCAGTACTTC. Its translation: CASSLEGTPYEQYF.

This chain uses TRBV20-1 with TRBJ2-5, with D unclear. The CDR3 sequence is 11 residues long. The V gene's germline CDR1 is DFQATT and CDR2 SNEGSKA (reference sequence). V lost 5 bases, J lost 0 bases, and 4 bases lay in between. As DNA, the CDR3 is TGCAGTGCTTACTACCAAGAGACCCAGTACTTC. Translated: CSAYYQETQYF.

The rearrangement links TRBV6-1 to TRBJ1-1; D is unresolved. The germline gives CDR1 MNHNS, CDR2 SASEGT. The CDR3 is 14 residues long. V lost 5 bases, J lost 0 bases, and 10 bases lay in between. CDR3 loop: CASSPWALNTEAFF. CDR3 nucleotide sequence: TGTGCCAGCAGTCCCTGGGCCTTGAACACTGAAGCTTTCTTT.

The chain couples TRBV7-9 to TRBJ1-1; D is uncertain. CDR3 length: 13 amino acids. The V and J ends lost 0 bases and 2 bases respectively, with 4 bases between them. CDR1 and CDR2 (germline): SEHNR, FQNEAQ (reference sequence). The CDR3 DNA follows: TGTGCCAGCAGCTTAGCACTTAACACTGAAGCTTTCTTT. Protein product: CASSLALNTEAFF. Full variable domain (outside the CDR3, taken from reference TRBV7-9 and TRBJ1-1): DTGVSQNPRHKITKRGQNVTFRCDPISEHNRLYWYRQTLGQGPEFLTYFQNEAQLEKSRLLSDRFSAERPKGSFSTLEIQRTEQGDSAMYLCASSLALNTEAFFGQGTRLTVV.

The chain is built from TRBV7-2 and TRBJ1-1; D unresolved. This CDR3 region has 13 residues. The V and J ends lost 3 bases and 0 bases respectively, with 5 bases between them. From germline, CDR1 is SGHTA and CDR2 FQGNSA. CDR3 residues: CASSFHMNTEAFF. The CDR3 nucleotides read TGTGCCAGCAGCTTCCACATGAACACTGAAGCTTTCTTT.

The chain is built from TRBV27 and TRBJ2-1; 11 bases map to TRBD2. The J segment lost 0 bases and the V segment lost 2 bases, leaving 9 bases of the junction unmatched. The CDR3 contains 19 residues. The germline V gene has CDR1 MNHEY and CDR2 SMNVEV (reference sequence). The CDR3 loop reads CASSLGWGLAATSYNEQFF. For the CDR3, the DNA is TGTGCCAGCAGTTTAGGTTGGGGACTAGCGGCTACCTCCTACAATGAGCAGTTCTTC.

This chain joins TRBV29-1 and TRBJ1-3; D might be TRBD1 (6 bases). The V and J ends lost 0 bases and 4 bases respectively, with 7 bases between them. CDR3 length equals 13 residues. Germline-derived CDR1 and CDR2 are SQVTM and ANQGSEA. CDR3 amino acids: CSVEDQGGNTIYF. CDR3 bases: TGCAGCGTTGAAGATCAGGGGGGAAACACCATATATTTT.

This clone was observed a single time. V and J are TRBV7-2 and TRBJ2-3, with TRBD2 matching 12 bases. There are 15 residues in the CDR3. Per the germline V gene, CDR1 is SGHTA and CDR2 is FQGNSA. V lost 2 bases and J lost 3; bases outside the gene matches: 0. CDR3 region: CASSLLAGGTDTQYF. The CDR3 nucleotides read TGTGCCAGCAGCTTACTAGCGGGGGGGACAGATACGCAGTATTTT. Based on the CDR3 plus reference TRBV7-2 and TRBJ2-3, the full variable domain is GAGVSQSPSNKVTEKGKDVELRCDPISGHTALYWYRQSLGQGLEFLIYFQGNSAPDKSGLPSDRFSAERTGGSVSTLTIQRTQQEDSAVYLCASSLLAGGTDTQYFGPGTRLTVL.